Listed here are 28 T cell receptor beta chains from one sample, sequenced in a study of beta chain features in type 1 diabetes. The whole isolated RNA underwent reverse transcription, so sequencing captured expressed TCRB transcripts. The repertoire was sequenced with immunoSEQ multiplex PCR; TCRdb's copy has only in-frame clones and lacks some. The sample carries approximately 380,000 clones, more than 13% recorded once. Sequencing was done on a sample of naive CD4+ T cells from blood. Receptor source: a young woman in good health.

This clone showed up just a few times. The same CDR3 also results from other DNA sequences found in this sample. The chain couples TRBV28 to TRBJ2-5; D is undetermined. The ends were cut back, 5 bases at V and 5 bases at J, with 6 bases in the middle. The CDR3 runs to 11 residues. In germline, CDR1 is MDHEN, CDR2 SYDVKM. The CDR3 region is CASSLRETQYF. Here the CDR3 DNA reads TGTGCCAGCAGTCTCCGGGAGACCCAGTACTTC.

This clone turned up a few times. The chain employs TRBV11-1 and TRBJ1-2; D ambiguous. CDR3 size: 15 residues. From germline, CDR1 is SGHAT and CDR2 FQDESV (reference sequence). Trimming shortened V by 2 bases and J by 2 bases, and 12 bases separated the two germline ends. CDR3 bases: TGTGCCAGCAGCTTAAGCGAACCGGGGAACTATGGCTACACCTTC. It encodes CASSLSEPGNYGYTF. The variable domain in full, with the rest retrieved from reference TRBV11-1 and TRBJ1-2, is EAEVAQSPRYKITEKSQAVAFWCDPISGHATLYWYRQILGQGPELLVQFQDESVVDDSQLPKDRFSAERLKGVDSTLKIQPAELGDSAMYLCASSLSEPGNYGYTFGSGTRLTVV.

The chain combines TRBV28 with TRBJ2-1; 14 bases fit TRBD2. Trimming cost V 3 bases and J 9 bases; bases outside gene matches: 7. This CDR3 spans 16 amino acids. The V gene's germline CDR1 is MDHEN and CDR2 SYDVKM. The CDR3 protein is CASSFGTSGSLGEQFF. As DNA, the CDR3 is TGTGCCAGCAGTTTCGGGACTAGCGGGAGCTTAGGTGAGCAGTTCTTC.

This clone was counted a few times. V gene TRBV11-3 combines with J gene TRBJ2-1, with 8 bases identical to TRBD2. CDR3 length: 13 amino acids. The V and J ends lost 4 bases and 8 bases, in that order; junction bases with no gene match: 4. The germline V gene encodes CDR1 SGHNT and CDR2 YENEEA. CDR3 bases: TGTGCCAGCAGCTCCTCCGGGGGGGATGAGCAGTTCTTC. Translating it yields CASSSSGGDEQFF.

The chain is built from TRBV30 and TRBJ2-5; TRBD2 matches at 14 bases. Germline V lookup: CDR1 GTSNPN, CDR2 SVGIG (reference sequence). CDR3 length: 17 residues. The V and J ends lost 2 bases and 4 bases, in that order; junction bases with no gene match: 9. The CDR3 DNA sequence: TGTGCCTGGAGTTATGGGACTAGCGGGAGAAGGTCAGAGACCCAGTACTTC. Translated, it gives CAWSYGTSGRRSETQYF.

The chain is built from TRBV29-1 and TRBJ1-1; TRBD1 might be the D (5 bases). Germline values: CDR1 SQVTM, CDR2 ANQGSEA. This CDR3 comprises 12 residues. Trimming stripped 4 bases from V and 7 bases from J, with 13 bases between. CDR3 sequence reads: CSVGVRAREAFF. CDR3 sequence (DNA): TGCAGCGTTGGAGTCAGGGCCCGTGAAGCTTTCTTT.

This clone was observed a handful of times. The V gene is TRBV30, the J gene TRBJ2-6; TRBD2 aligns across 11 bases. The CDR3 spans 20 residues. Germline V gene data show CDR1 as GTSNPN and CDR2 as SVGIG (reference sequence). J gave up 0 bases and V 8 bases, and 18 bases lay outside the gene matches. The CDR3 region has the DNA TGTGCCGCAATCACTCGACTAGCGGGAACTACTTTCTCTGGGGCCAACGTCCTGACTTTC. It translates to CAAITRLAGTTFSGANVLTF.

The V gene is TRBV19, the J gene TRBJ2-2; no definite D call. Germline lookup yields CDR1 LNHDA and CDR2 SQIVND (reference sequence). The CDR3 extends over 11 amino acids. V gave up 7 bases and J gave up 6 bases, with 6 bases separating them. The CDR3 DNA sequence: TGTGCCAGTACGAGAGCCGGGGAGCTGTTTTTT. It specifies CASTRAGELFF.

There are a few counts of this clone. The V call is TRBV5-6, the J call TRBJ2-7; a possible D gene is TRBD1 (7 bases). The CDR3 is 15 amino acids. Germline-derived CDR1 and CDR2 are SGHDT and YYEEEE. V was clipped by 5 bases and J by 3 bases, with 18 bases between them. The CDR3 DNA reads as TGTGCCAGCAGGATGCGCGGGACAGATAGCTACGAGCAGTACTTC. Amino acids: CASRMRGTDSYEQYF.

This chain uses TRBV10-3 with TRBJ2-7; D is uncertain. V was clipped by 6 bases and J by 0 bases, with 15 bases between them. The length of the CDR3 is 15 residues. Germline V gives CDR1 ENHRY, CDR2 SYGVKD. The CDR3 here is CAISERLDPSYEQYF. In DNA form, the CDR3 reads TGTGCCATCAGCGAAAGGCTAGACCCCTCCTACGAGCAGTACTTC.

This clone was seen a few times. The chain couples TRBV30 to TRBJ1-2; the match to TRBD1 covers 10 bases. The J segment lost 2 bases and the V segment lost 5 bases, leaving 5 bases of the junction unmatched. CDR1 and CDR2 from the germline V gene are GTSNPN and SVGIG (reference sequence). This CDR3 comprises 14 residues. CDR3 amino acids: CAWETGGVNYGYTF. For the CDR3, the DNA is TGTGCCTGGGAGACAGGGGGCGTCAACTATGGCTACACCTTC.

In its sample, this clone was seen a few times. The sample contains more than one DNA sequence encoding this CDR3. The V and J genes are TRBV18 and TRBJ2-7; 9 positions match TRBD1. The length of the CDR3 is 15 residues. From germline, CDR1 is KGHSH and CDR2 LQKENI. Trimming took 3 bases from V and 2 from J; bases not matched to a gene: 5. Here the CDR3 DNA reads TGTGCCAGCTCACCCCCGGGACAGGGCGCCTACGAGCAGTACTTC. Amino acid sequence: CASSPPGQGAYEQYF.

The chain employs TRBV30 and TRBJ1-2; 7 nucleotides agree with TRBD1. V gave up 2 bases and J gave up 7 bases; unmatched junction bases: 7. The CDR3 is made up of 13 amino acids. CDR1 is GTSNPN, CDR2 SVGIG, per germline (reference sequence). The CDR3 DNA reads TGTGCCTGGAGTCGAGACAGGGCGGGTGGCTACACCTTC. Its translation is CAWSRDRAGGYTF.

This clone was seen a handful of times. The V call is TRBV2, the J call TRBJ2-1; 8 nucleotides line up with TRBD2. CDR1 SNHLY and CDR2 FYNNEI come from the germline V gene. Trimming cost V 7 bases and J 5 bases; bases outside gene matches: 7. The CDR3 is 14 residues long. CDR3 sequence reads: CASTLSGGHNEQFF. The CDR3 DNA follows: TGTGCCAGCACCCTCTCGGGAGGGCACAATGAGCAGTTCTTC.

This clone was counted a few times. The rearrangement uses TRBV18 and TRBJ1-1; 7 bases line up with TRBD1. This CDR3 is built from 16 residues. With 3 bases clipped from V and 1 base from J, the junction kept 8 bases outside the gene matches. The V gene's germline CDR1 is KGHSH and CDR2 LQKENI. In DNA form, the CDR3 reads TGTGCCAGCTCACCTTATGAGGGGGCTAGGAACACTGAAGCTTTCTTT. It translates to CASSPYEGARNTEAFF.

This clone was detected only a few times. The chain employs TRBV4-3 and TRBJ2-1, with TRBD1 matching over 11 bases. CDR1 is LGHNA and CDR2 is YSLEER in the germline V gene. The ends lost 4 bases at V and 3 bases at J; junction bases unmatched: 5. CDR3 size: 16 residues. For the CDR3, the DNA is TGCGCCAGCAGCCCCAGAGGGACAGGGGGCTACAATGAGCAGTTCTTC. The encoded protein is CASSPRGTGGYNEQFF.

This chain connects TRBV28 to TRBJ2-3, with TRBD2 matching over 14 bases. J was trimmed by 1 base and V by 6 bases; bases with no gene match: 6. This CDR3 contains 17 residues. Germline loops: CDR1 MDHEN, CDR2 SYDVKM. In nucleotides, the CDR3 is TGTGCCAGCAGCAAGGGACTAGCGGGAGTTGGCACAGATACGCAGTATTTT. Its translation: CASSKGLAGVGTDTQYF.

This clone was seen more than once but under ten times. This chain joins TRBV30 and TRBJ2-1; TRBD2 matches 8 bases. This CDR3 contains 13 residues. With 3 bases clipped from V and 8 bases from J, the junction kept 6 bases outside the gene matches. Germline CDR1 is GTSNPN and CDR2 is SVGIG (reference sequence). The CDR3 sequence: CAWSETSVHEQFF. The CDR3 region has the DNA TGTGCCTGGAGCGAGACTAGCGTGCATGAGCAGTTCTTC.

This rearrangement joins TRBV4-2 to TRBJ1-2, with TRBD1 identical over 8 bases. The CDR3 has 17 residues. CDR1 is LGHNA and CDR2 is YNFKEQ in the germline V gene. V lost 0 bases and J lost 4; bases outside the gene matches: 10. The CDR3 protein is CASSQDLLGTGSYGYTF. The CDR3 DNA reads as TGTGCCAGCAGCCAAGATCTGTTAGGGACAGGTTCCTATGGCTACACCTTC.

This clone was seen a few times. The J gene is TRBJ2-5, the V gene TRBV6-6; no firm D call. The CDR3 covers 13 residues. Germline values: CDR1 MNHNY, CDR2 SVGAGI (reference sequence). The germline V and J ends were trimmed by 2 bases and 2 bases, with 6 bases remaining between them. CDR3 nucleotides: TGTGCCAGCAGTTACAGACTGCAAGAGACCCAGTACTTC. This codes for CASSYRLQETQYF.

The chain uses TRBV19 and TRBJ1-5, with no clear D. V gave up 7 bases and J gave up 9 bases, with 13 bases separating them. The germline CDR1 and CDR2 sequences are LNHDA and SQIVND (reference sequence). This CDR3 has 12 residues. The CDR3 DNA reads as TGTGCCAGTACCCCGGGGATTGGGCCCCAGCATTTT. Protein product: CASTPGIGPQHF.

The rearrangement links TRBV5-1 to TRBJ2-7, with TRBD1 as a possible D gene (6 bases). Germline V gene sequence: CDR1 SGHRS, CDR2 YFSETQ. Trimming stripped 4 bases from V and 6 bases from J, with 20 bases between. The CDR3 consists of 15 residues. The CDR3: CASSVTTGVEGEQYF. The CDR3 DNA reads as TGCGCCAGCAGCGTAACGACAGGCGTAGAGGGCGAGCAGTACTTC.

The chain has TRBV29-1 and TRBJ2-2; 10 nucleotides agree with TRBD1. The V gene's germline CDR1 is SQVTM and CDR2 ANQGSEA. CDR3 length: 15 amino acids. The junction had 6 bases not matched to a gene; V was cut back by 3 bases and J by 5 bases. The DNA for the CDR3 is TGCAGCGTTGAGCCGGGACAGGGGCGGACCGGGGAGCTGTTTTTT. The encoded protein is CSVEPGQGRTGELFF.

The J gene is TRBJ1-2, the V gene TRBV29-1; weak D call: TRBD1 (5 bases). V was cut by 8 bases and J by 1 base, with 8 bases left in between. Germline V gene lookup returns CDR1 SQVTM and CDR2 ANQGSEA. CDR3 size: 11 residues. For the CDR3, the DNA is TGCAGCTCCGGGGGTAACTATGGCTACACCTTC. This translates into CSSGGNYGYTF.

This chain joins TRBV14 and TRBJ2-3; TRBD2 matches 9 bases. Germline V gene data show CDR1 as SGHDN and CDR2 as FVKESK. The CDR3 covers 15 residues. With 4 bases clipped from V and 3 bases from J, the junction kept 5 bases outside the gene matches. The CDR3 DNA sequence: TGTGCCAGCAGCCCTCGCGGGAGGGCGACAGATACGCAGTATTTT. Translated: CASSPRGRATDTQYF. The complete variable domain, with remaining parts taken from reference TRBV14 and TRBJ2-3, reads EAGVTQFPSHSVIEKGQTVTLRCDPISGHDNLYWYRRVMGKEIKFLLHFVKESKQDESGMPNNRFLAERTGGTYSTLKVQPAELEDSGVYFCASSPRGRATDTQYFGPGTRLTVL.

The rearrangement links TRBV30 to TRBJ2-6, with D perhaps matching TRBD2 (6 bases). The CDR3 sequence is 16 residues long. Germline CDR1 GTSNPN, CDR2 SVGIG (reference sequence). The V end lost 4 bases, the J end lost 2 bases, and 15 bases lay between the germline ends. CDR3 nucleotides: TGTGCCTGGACACGCGCGGGGCGTGCTGGGGCCAACGTCCTGACTTTC. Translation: CAWTRAGRAGANVLTF.

The CDR3 region has the DNA TGTGCCTGGAGTAGCCCCGTAGGAGCGATCTACAATGAGCAGTTCTTC. This gives the protein CAWSSPVGAIYNEQFF. The genes are TRBV30 and TRBJ2-1, with no clear D. CDR1 and CDR2 from the germline V gene are GTSNPN and SVGIG (reference sequence). Trimming left V 2 bases short and J 3 bases short, with 17 bases between. CDR3 size: 16 residues.

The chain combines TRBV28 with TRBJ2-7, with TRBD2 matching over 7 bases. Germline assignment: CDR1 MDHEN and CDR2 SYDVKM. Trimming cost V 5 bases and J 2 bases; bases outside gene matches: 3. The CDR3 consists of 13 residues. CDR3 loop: CASSPGTTYEQYF. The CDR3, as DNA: TGTGCCAGCAGTCCCGGGACTACCTACGAGCAGTACTTC.